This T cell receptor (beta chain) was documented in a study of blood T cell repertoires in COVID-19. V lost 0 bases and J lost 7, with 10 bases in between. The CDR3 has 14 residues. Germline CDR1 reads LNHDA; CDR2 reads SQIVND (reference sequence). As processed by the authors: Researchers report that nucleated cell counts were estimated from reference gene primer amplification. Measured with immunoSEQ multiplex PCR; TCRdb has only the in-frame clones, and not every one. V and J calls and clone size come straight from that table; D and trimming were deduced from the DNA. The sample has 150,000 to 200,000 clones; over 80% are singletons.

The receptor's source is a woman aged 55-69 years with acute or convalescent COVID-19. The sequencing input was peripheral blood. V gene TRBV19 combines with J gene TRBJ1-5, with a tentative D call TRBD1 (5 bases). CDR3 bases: TGTGCCAGTAGTATAGAGAAGGGGCCCCAGCCCCAGCATTTT. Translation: CASSIEKGPQPQHF.